This is a list of T cell receptor beta chains from one sample in a study of T cell responses to AZD1222 COVID-19 vaccine. The protocol was immunoSEQ multiplex PCR, while the TCRdb copy is restricted to in-frame clones and leaves out a portion. Of around 100,000 clones in the sample, around nine tenths were seen once. The starting material was peripheral blood, obtained on day 0 of AZD1222 vaccination. The receptors originated from an adult in good health. The CDR3 runs from the conserved cysteine through the conserved F or W. D genes are given only for firm matches. A clone size is listed for some rows: how often the clone was seen (once, few, many), or a class if it is expanded.

TRBV24-1	-	TRBJ1-2	-	TGTGCCACCAGTCCCAATACCAGGACTTATGGCTACACCTTC	CATSPNTRTYGYTF
TRBV7-8	TRBD1	TRBJ1-1	-	TGTGCCAGCAGCTCAGGACAGGCCGTCAGCACTGAAGCTTTCTTT	CASSSGQAVSTEAFF
TRBV11-2	-	TRBJ1-4	few	TGTGCCCGCAGCTCGGGGGGCGGGGGCGAAAATGAAAAACTGTTTTTT	CARSSGGGGENEKLFF
TRBV4-3	-	TRBJ1-4	-	TGCGCCAGCAGCCTCCGGGGGATCGGTGAAAAACTGTTTTTT	CASSLRGIGEKLFF
TRBV10-3	-	TRBJ2-6	-	TGTGCCATCACTAGGACAGCCCTAGTTTCTGGGGCCAACGTCCTGACTTTC	CAITRTALVSGANVLTF
TRBV18	-	TRBJ1-6	-	TGTGCCAGCTCAGGCGACACCAGGAGCTCCTATAATTCACCCCTCCACTTT	CASSGDTRSSYNSPLHF
TRBV6-5	-	TRBJ1-2	-	TGTGCCACTACGACCAGATGGGGCTACACCTTC	CATTTRWGYTF
TRBV5-5	-	TRBJ2-7	-	TGTGCCAGCAGCTTGGTTCCAGGGTCCTACGAGCAGTACTTC	CASSLVPGSYEQYF
TRBV11-3	-	TRBJ2-4	-	TGTGCCAGCTCCGGAGGGCCCGGAAACATTCAGTACTTC	CASSGGPGNIQYF
TRBV5-1	TRBD2	TRBJ2-5	-	TGCGCCAGCAGCTTGGCTAGCGGGGTTAGGGAGACCCAGTACTTC	CASSLASGVRETQYF
TRBV27	-	TRBJ1-2	-	TGTGCCAGCAGTCCAAGTCAGGGAACACAAAACTATGGCTACACCTTC	CASSPSQGTQNYGYTF
TRBV12-3/TRBV12-4	-	TRBJ1-1	few	TGTGCCAGCAGTTTTGGTGTCCACACTGAAGCTTTCTTT	CASSFGVHTEAFF
TRBV3-1/TRBV3-2	-	TRBJ2-7	once	TGTGCCAGCAGCCAAGAAGACCCTCGCTCCGAGCAGTACTTC	CASSQEDPRSEQYF